These T cell receptor beta chains were read from a single sample in a study of cytomegalovirus exposure and HLA in healthy donors. Data came from immunoSEQ multiplex PCR; TCRdb stores just in-frame clones and leaves some out. The sample carries fewer than 250,000 clones, approximately 83% recorded once. Material for sequencing was PBMCs. These TCRs come from a woman between 45 and 65 years old in good health and CMV-seropositive. Each CDR3 is given with its conserved first and last residue. Each record gives: V gene, clone size, J gene, D gene, CDR3 DNA, CDR3 protein. D genes are given only for firm matches. A row's size may be missing; if present it is once, few, many or a size class.

>TRBV4-3|NA|TRBJ2-3|TRBD1
TGCGCCAGCAGCCACGGACAGGGGGGCGATACGCAGTATTTT
CASSHGQGGDTQYF
>TRBV2|once|TRBJ1-4|NA
TGTGCCAGCATTGAGGACACCTATGAAAAACTGTTTTTT
CASIEDTYEKLFF
>TRBV7-9|NA|TRBJ2-7|TRBD2
TGTGCCAGCAGCTCCTCTCCTAGCGGGAGCTCCTACGAGCAGTACTTC
CASSSSPSGSSYEQYF
>TRBV7-9|NA|TRBJ1-2|NA
NA
CASSLVGGGTNTF
>TRBV14|NA|TRBJ1-2|NA
TGTGCCAGCAGCCAAGATGTTAGAGCACCCTCGTTC
CASSQDVRAPSF
>TRBV30|NA|TRBJ1-2|TRBD1
TGTGCCTGGAGTTACGGACAGGGGAGGTATGGCTACACCTTC
CAWSYGQGRYGYTF
>TRBV4-3|NA|TRBJ2-2|NA
TGCGCCAGCAGCCAAGGGCCCAACCGATTTACACCCGGGGAGCTGTTTTTT
CASSQGPNRFTPGELFF
>TRBV6-5|NA|TRBJ2-5|NA
TGTGCCAGCAGTTACAGCGGGGAGACCCAGTACTTC
CASSYSGETQYF
>TRBV28|once|TRBJ1-5|NA
TGTGCCAGCAGTGGACAGTCCAATCAGCCCCAGCATTTT
CASSGQSNQPQHF
>TRBV6-1|NA|TRBJ2-3|TRBD2
TGTGCCGGGACTAGCGGGGGGGCTGCAGATACGCAGTATTTT
CAGTSGGAADTQYF
>TRBV7-3|NA|TRBJ1-4|TRBD1
TGTGCCAGCAGCCCCGGGACAGGGGAGTATGAAAAACTGTTTTTT
CASSPGTGEYEKLFF
>TRBV18|NA|TRBJ1-4|NA
TGTGCCAGCTCACCACCGGGGCTCATGGGCGGTCAAAATGAAAAACTGTTTTTT
CASSPPGLMGGQNEKLFF
>TRBV28|once|TRBJ1-5|NA
TGTGCCAGTATTGGAGGAGTTAGCAATCAGCCCCAGCATTTT
CASIGGVSNQPQHF
>TRBV6-5|NA|TRBJ2-7|NA
TGTGCCAGCAATCCAGGGTTGGGATACGAGCAGTACTTC
CASNPGLGYEQYF
>TRBV5-4|NA|TRBJ2-3|NA
TGTGCCAGCAGCCCCCAGGTCCTACCTAGCACAGATACGCAGTATTTT
CASSPQVLPSTDTQYF
>TRBV6-1|NA|TRBJ2-1|TRBD2
TGTGCCATGGGGCTAGCGGGGGGTGCGAATGAGCAGTTCTTC
CAMGLAGGANEQFF
>TRBV7-2|NA|TRBJ1-4|TRBD1
TGTGCCAGCAGCCAAGATTTTGGGACAGGGGGCGAAAAACTGTTTTTT
CASSQDFGTGGEKLFF
>TRBV30|NA|TRBJ2-2|NA
TGTGCCTGGAGTGTCCCCACAGGGATCACCGGGGAGCTGTTTTTT
CAWSVPTGITGELFF
>TRBV27|NA|TRBJ2-7|TRBD1
TGTGCCAGCAGCAGGGGACAGGGGTGGTCCTACGAGCAGTACTTC
CASSRGQGWSYEQYF
>TRBV30|NA|TRBJ2-2|NA
TGTGCCTGGAGCCGGAGGGACACCGGGGAGCTGTTTTTT
CAWSRRDTGELFF
>TRBV2|NA|TRBJ1-2|NA
TGTGCCAGCAGTGTCTTGAACTATGGCTACACCTTC
CASSVLNYGYTF
>TRBV5-1|NA|TRBJ2-5|NA
TGCGCCAGCAGCTTTAGGGGGGGCCAAGAGACCCAGTACTTC
CASSFRGGQETQYF
>TRBV4-3|few|TRBJ1-1|TRBD1
TGCGCCAGCAGCCAAGAGGGCACAGGGGGCAAAACTGAAGCTTTCTTT
CASSQEGTGGKTEAFF
>TRBV2|NA|TRBJ1-1|NA
TGTGCCACCGAGACAGGGAACACTGAAGCTTTCTTT
CATETGNTEAFF
>TRBV6-6|few|TRBJ1-2|TRBD1
TGTGCCAGCAGTTACGCGGACAGGCCCTTTGGCTACACCTTC
CASSYADRPFGYTF
>TRBV4-1|NA|TRBJ1-5|NA
TGCGCCAGCAGCCAAGCTCACAGTCGCAATCAGCCCCAGCATTTT
CASSQAHSRNQPQHF
>TRBV28|NA|TRBJ1-2|NA
TGTGCCAGCAGAGAACAGGGTGGCCCAGGCTACACCTTC
CASREQGGPGYTF